This TCR beta chain appears in the sequencing data of a study of blood T cell repertoires in COVID-19. Turning to the study itself: Specimens from acute and convalescent COVID-19 originated in the United States, Italy and Spain. From T cells, B-cell-depleted T cells, or PBMCs came the material, which was cDNA or gDNA.

The table came from immunoSEQ multiplex PCR; TCRdb's copy has only in-frame clones and leaves some out. The sample lists tens of thousands of clones, 70% to 90% occurring once. The sample was peripheral blood. This TCR came from a man aged 60 to 75 with COVID-19, enrolled during active disease.

The CDR3 DNA sequence: TGTGCCAGCAACGAGGGCGCTCAGCCCCAGCATTTT. Its protein is CASNEGAQPQHF. J is TRBJ1-5 and V is TRBV6-5; D is unresolved. Trimming pared 7 bases from V and 6 bases from J, leaving 10 bases between. The CDR3 sequence is 12 residues long. Germline V lookup: CDR1 MNHEY, CDR2 SVGAGI.